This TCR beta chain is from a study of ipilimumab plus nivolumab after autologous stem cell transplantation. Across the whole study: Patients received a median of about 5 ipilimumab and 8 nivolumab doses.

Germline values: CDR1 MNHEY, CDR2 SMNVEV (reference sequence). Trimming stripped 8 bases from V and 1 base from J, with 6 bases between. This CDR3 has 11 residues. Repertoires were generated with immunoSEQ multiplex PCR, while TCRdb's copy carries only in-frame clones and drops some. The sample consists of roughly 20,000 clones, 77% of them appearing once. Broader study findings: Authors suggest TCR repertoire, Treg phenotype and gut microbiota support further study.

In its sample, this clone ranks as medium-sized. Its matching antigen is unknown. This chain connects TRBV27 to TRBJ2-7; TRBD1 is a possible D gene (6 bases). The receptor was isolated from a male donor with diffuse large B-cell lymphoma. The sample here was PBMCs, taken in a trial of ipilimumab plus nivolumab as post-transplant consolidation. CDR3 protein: CASGQSYEQYF. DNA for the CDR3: TGTGCCAGCGGACAGTCCTACGAGCAGTACTTC.